Listed below are T cell receptor beta chains from one sample, sequenced in a study of Ad26.COV2.S vaccination and SARS-CoV-2 variants. Sequencing used immunoSEQ multiplex PCR; TCRdb keeps in-frame clones, though not all of them. The profile covers 300,000 to 350,000 clones, with around 88% appearing a single time and 5% taken by the ten largest. The sequenced sample was peripheral blood, obtained in a trial of Ad26.COV2.S vaccine versus placebo. These receptor sequences come from a person aged 18-60 years who received the Ad26.COV2.S COVID-19 vaccine or a placebo. Both conserved end residues are part of each CDR3. Each record gives: clone size, D gene, V gene, J gene, CDR3 DNA, CDR3 protein. D genes are given only for firm matches. Clone size is not always given. Where it is, it says once, few, many or a class for expanded clones.

>NA|TRBD1|TRBV5-5|TRBJ1-4
TGTGCCAGCAGCTTGGTTACAGGGGATAATGAAAAACTGTTTTTT
CASSLVTGDNEKLFF
>once|NA|TRBV29-1|TRBJ2-7
TGCAGCGCCCAAACTATAGCGTCCCGCTACGAGCAGTACTTC
CSAQTIASRYEQYF
>NA|TRBD1|TRBV7-9|TRBJ1-5
TGTGCCAGCAGCGCGGGACAGGGGGCAGGTCAGCCCCAGCATTTT
CASSAGQGAGQPQHF
>NA|NA|TRBV2|TRBJ1-1
TGTGCCAGCACGACGATTATGAACACTGAAGCTTTCTTT
CASTTIMNTEAFF
>NA|NA|TRBV9|TRBJ1-3
TGTGCCAGCAGCCCAGGCGGTGGGACTGGAAACACCATATATTTT
CASSPGGGTGNTIYF
>NA|NA|TRBV6-5|TRBJ1-2
TGTGCCAGCAGCTCTCAGGCAAACTATGGCTACACCTTC
CASSSQANYGYTF
>NA|NA|TRBV24-1|TRBJ2-5
TGTGCCACCAGTGTCGGGGCGCAAGAGACCCAGTACTTC
CATSVGAQETQYF
>once|TRBD1|TRBV7-9|TRBJ2-1
TGTGCCAGCAGCTTAGTACAGGGGGCTTCGATTGAGCAGTTCTTC
CASSLVQGASIEQFF
>NA|TRBD1|TRBV5-1|TRBJ2-7
TGCGCCAGCAGCCTGGACAGGGCCTACGAGCAGTACTTC
CASSLDRAYEQYF
>once|NA|TRBV11-2|TRBJ2-2
TGTGCCAGCAGTGACAGTTGGAACACCGGGGAGCTGTTTTTT
CASSDSWNTGELFF
>few|NA|TRBV3-1/TRBV3-2|TRBJ1-2
TGTGCCAGCAGCCAAGACTTGGCGACAAGCTATGGCTACACCTTC
CASSQDLATSYGYTF
>NA|TRBD1|TRBV7-3|TRBJ2-2
TGTGCCAGCAGCTTAACCGACAGGGGAAAATCGGGGGAGCTGTTTTTT
CASSLTDRGKSGELFF
>NA|NA|TRBV7-8|TRBJ2-1
TGTGCCAGCAGCCCCCTTAGCGTGGGGCAGTTCTTC
CASSPLSVGQFF
>NA|NA|TRBV27|TRBJ1-4
TGTGCCAGCAGATCCCTGGGGGGAACTAATGAAAAACTGTTTTTT
CASRSLGGTNEKLFF
>once|TRBD1|TRBV4-2|TRBJ1-2
TGTGCCAGCAGCCAATTAGAGGGACAGTGGGGAGGCTACACCTTC
CASSQLEGQWGGYTF
>NA|NA|TRBV20-1|TRBJ2-5
TGCAGTGCTAGGGCGCTCGAGACCCAGTACTTC
CSARALETQYF
>once|NA|TRBV6-1|TRBJ1-2
TGTGCCAGCAGTGAAGCCCCAGACTATGGCTACACCTTC
CASSEAPDYGYTF
>NA|NA|TRBV4-3|TRBJ2-1
TGCGCCAGCAGCCAATTCGGGGGATACAATGAGCAGTTCTTC
CASSQFGGYNEQFF
>NA|TRBD2|TRBV18|TRBJ2-1
TGTGCCAGCTCAGAGCTAGCGGGAGACTTGGTTGAGCAGTTCTTC
CASSELAGDLVEQFF
>NA|TRBD1|TRBV7-9|TRBJ2-1
TGTGCCAGCGGGACAGGGTCCCAATCCTACAATGAGCAGTTCTTC
CASGTGSQSYNEQFF
>NA|NA|TRBV9|TRBJ2-1
TGTGCCAGCAGCCCGCGGAGAGGAGGATACAATGAGCAGTTCTTC
CASSPRRGGYNEQFF
>once|NA|TRBV4-1|TRBJ1-2
TGCGCCAGCAGCGGGGGCTATGGCTACACCTTC
CASSGGYGYTF
>NA|TRBD1|TRBV15|TRBJ2-2
TGTGCCACCAGCGAAAGGGGGCGGTTGGCCGGGGAGCTGTTTTTT
CATSERGRLAGELFF
>NA|NA|TRBV3-1/TRBV3-2|TRBJ2-7
TGTGCCAGCAGCCAAGATAAGGGCCTCCGCGGCGAGCAGTACTTC
CASSQDKGLRGEQYF
>NA|NA|TRBV28|TRBJ1-5
TGTGCCAGCAGTTCCCCTTTATTTCGGTTTTTGTCGTTGTCGGGCAATCAGCCCCAGCATTTT
CASSSPLFRFLSLSGNQPQHF
>once|TRBD1|TRBV6-5|TRBJ1-1
TGTGCCAGTTACAGGGGTGGATTGAACACTGAAGCTTTCTTT
CASYRGGLNTEAFF
>once|NA|TRBV30|TRBJ1-1
TGTGCCTGGTCCGGGCCACCCACTGAAGCTTTCTTT
CAWSGPPTEAFF
>NA|TRBD1|TRBV7-9|TRBJ2-4
TGTGCCAGCAGTTCTTACCGGGACAGTAAAAGAGTCATTCAGTACTTC
CASSSYRDSKRVIQYF
>NA|TRBD1|TRBV18|TRBJ2-2
TGTGCCAGCTCGCCGACAGGGGCGAACACCGGGGAGCTGTTTTTT
CASSPTGANTGELFF
>NA|NA|TRBV19|TRBJ2-7
TGTGCCAGTAGTATAGATCGACGCTACGAGCAGTACTTC
CASSIDRRYEQYF
>few|TRBD1|TRBV14|TRBJ2-5
TGTGCCAGCAGCCAGCTTGGGACAGGGAACCAAGAGACCCAGTACTTC
CASSQLGTGNQETQYF
>NA|NA|TRBV5-1|TRBJ2-7
TGCGCCAGCAGCTTGTCGGCAGGGCTCTACGAGCAGTACTTC
CASSLSAGLYEQYF
>NA|NA|TRBV19|TRBJ1-5
TGTGCCAGTAGTATCCGGGATGGCAATCAGCCCCAGCATTTT
CASSIRDGNQPQHF
>NA|TRBD2|TRBV19|TRBJ2-5
TGTGCCAGTAGTGAACTAGCGGGAGGAGCCGAAGAGACCCAGTACTTC
CASSELAGGAEETQYF
>NA|NA|TRBV4-2|TRBJ1-3
TGTGCCAGCAGCCGAGGTTTTAGCCTGGACGGGAGCTCTGGAAACACCATATATTTT
CASSRGFSLDGSSGNTIYF
>NA|TRBD1|TRBV18|TRBJ1-2
TGTGCCAGCTCATCCTACAGGGGGCTTTGGAATAACTATGGCTACACCTTC
CASSSYRGLWNNYGYTF
>NA|NA|TRBV28|TRBJ1-5
TGTGCCAGCAGCTCCCCGCGGGGGGAAGGCAATCAGCCCCAGCATTTT
CASSSPRGEGNQPQHF
>once|NA|TRBV5-8|TRBJ2-2
TGTGCCAGCAGCTTGGACACCAACACCGGGGAGCTGTTTTTT
CASSLDTNTGELFF
>NA|TRBD1|TRBV19|TRBJ2-7
TGTGCCAGTAGTATAGAAGGAAAAGGGGGCCCACTGACGGGCCCCTACGAGCAGTACTTC
CASSIEGKGGPLTGPYEQYF
>NA|NA|TRBV4-3|TRBJ2-5
TGCGCCAGCAGCCAAGAGAGGCGCGAGACCCAGTACTTC
CASSQERRETQYF
>NA|NA|TRBV5-4|TRBJ1-2
TGTGCCAGCAGCTTAGACAGTAATGGCTACACCTTC
CASSLDSNGYTF
>NA|NA|TRBV7-2|TRBJ1-2
TGTGCCAGCAGCTTAGAGAGGGGGAACTATGGCTACACCTTC
CASSLERGNYGYTF